A selection of T cell receptor beta chains follows, all from one sample in a study of blood T cell repertoires in COVID-19. Using immunoSEQ multiplex PCR, the repertoire was profiled, and TCRdb retains in-frame clones only, with some absent. The sample contains a few hundred thousand clones, more than 75% of which appear only once. The specimen was peripheral blood. These receptors were obtained from a woman aged 50 to 60 with acute or convalescent COVID-19. The CDR3 runs from the conserved cysteine through the conserved F or W. D genes are given only for firm matches. Size is omitted from some rows. Given values are once, few, many or a class for expanded clones.

TRBV4-2	-	TRBJ1-6	-	TGTGCCAGCAGCCAAGATCCGGGGAATTCACCCCTCCACTTT	CASSQDPGNSPLHF
TRBV7-2	-	TRBJ2-7	TRBD2	TGTGCCAGCAGCTTAAAGGGACTAGCGGCAATTTTCCCCTACGAGCAGTACTTC	CASSLKGLAAIFPYEQYF
TRBV30	-	TRBJ1-4	-	TGTGCCTGGAGTGTAAGCCGGACAGACTTTAATGAAAAACTGTTTTTT	CAWSVSRTDFNEKLFF
TRBV24-1	-	TRBJ2-7	TRBD1	TGTGCCACCAGTGATGCACAGGGGGATGACAGCTACGAGCAGTACTTC	CATSDAQGDDSYEQYF
TRBV6-6	-	TRBJ2-2	TRBD1	TGTGCCAGCAGTAAGGGACAGCGATACACCGGGGAGCTGTTTTTT	CASSKGQRYTGELFF
TRBV28	-	TRBJ2-7	TRBD2	TGTGCCAGCAGTTATAAGCCAGAGCGGGAGGAGGGTTACGAGCAGTACTTC	CASSYKPEREEGYEQYF
TRBV6-2/TRBV6-3	-	TRBJ2-7	TRBD2	TGTGCCAGCAGTCCCCGACTAGCGGGAGTTATTGAGCAGTACTTC	CASSPRLAGVIEQYF
TRBV5-1	-	TRBJ1-1	-	TGCGCCAGCAGCTTGAAGGTCGGGGAATCCGCTGAAGCTTTCTTT	CASSLKVGESAEAFF
TRBV19	-	TRBJ2-6	-	TGTGCCAGTAGTATTGGGAGCTCTGGGGCCAACGTCCTGACTTTC	CASSIGSSGANVLTF
TRBV10-3	-	TRBJ1-5	-	TGTGCCATCAGTGAGTCAGCTCAGCCCCAGCATTTT	CAISESAQPQHF
TRBV6-5	once	TRBJ2-7	TRBD1	TGTGCCAGCAGCGTCCGGGACAGCTACGAGCAGTACTTC	CASSVRDSYEQYF
TRBV9	-	TRBJ2-7	TRBD1	TGTGCCAGCAGCTACCGGGACAGGGGCTACGAGCAGTACTTC	CASSYRDRGYEQYF
TRBV19	-	TRBJ1-2	TRBD1	TGTGCCAGTAGTATAGGACAGGGGGCGCCGCGTGGCTACACCTTC	CASSIGQGAPRGYTF
TRBV6-1	-	TRBJ2-5	-	TGTGCCAGCAGTGACGGAGGGTTCGGGTCGACCGGGCAAGAGACCCAGTACTTC	CASSDGGFGSTGQETQYF
TRBV11-1	few	TRBJ2-3	TRBD1	TGTGCCAGCGAGGGGGCAATGAGGACAGATACGCAGTATTTT	CASEGAMRTDTQYF
TRBV24-1	-	TRBJ2-1	TRBD1	TGTGCCACCAGTGATCCGGGGACAGCAGGATACAATGAGCAGTTCTTC	CATSDPGTAGYNEQFF
TRBV27	-	TRBJ1-1	-	TGTGCCAGCAGTTCCTCGACAGGCTATAACACTGAAGCTTTCTTT	CASSSSTGYNTEAFF
TRBV11-2	-	TRBJ2-5	TRBD2	TGTGCCAGCAGCTTAGTAACGGCGGGGGTACAAGAGACCCAGTACTTC	CASSLVTAGVQETQYF
TRBV29-1	-	TRBJ1-1	-	TGCAGCGCCGGACAGACTGAAGCTTTCTTT	CSAGQTEAFF
TRBV30	-	TRBJ1-5	TRBD1	TGTGCCTGGAGATCCGGGACAGGGTATAGCAATCAGCCCCAGCATTTT	CAWRSGTGYSNQPQHF
TRBV7-2	-	TRBJ2-3	-	TGTGCCAGCAGTAGGGTTGCGCTAGCTAGCACAGATACGCAGTATTTT	CASSRVALASTDTQYF
TRBV29-1	-	TRBJ1-3	TRBD1	TGCAGCGTTGACTCACTCAGACAGGGCGGAAACACCATATATTTT	CSVDSLRQGGNTIYF
TRBV5-1	-	TRBJ2-1	TRBD2	TGCGCCAGCAGCTTGCCGTCAGCGGGAAGAAATGAGCAGTTCTTC	CASSLPSAGRNEQFF
TRBV30	-	TRBJ2-1	TRBD2	TGTGCCTGGAGTGATTCCCTGGGGCTAGCGGGAGTAAAGGCCCCCTACAATGAGCAGTTCTTC	CAWSDSLGLAGVKAPYNEQFF
TRBV19	-	TRBJ2-7	TRBD1	TGTGCCAGTAGTCGAACAGGGGGTCTAGCCACCACTCACTACGAGCAGTACTTC	CASSRTGGLATTHYEQYF
TRBV10-3	-	TRBJ2-3	-	TGTGCCATCCTAATCAGGAAGGGGAGCACAGATACGCAGTATTTT	CAILIRKGSTDTQYF
TRBV4-3	-	TRBJ2-7	TRBD1	TGCGCCAGCAGCCAATCAGGGGGTGGTTACGAGCAGTACTTC	CASSQSGGGYEQYF
TRBV28	-	TRBJ2-1	-	TGTGCCAGCAGTCTCGACTCCCCCGAGTACAATGAGCAGTTCTTC	CASSLDSPEYNEQFF
TRBV6-5	once	TRBJ2-5	-	TGTGCCAGCAGTCTGACGACAAGGTGGGAGACCCAGTACTTC	CASSLTTRWETQYF
TRBV28	-	TRBJ1-2	-	TGTGCCACCACAGGGAGCGGCTACACCTTC	CATTGSGYTF
TRBV11-3	-	TRBJ2-7	TRBD2	TGTGCCAGCAGTACTAGCGGGAGTGATTACGAGCAGTACTTC	CASSTSGSDYEQYF
TRBV3-1/TRBV3-2	-	TRBJ2-3	TRBD2	TGTGCCAGCAGTCCGGGACTAGCGGGGTGGGGCACAGATACGCAGTATTTT	CASSPGLAGWGTDTQYF
TRBV18	-	TRBJ2-3	-	TGTGCCAGCTCACCCCACGGGGGCACAGATACGCAGTATTTT	CASSPHGGTDTQYF
TRBV4-2	-	TRBJ1-2	-	TGTGCCAGCAGCCAAGCGGATCTGCCAGGGGCAGACTATGGCTACACCTTC	CASSQADLPGADYGYTF
TRBV18	-	TRBJ2-7	TRBD2	TGTGCCAGCTCACCTTCACTTGGCCCAACCGGGACTAGCGGGAGGGCCCACGAGCAGTACTTC	CASSPSLGPTGTSGRAHEQYF
TRBV29-1	-	TRBJ2-7	-	TGCAGCGTTAGGAACCGGGTCGACTACGAGCAGTACTTC	CSVRNRVDYEQYF
TRBV6-1	few	TRBJ2-1	-	TGTGCCAGCAGTGAAGAGACAGCCTACTACAATGAGCAGTTCTTC	CASSEETAYYNEQFF
TRBV7-2	-	TRBJ2-3	TRBD1	TGTGCCAGCAGCTTAGACAGGGGCAATACGCAGTATTTT	CASSLDRGNTQYF
TRBV3-1/TRBV3-2	-	TRBJ2-7	-	TGTGCCAGCAGCCAACCTAGTTGGGGGGCCTACGAGCAGTACTTC	CASSQPSWGAYEQYF
TRBV24-1	-	TRBJ2-3	TRBD2	TGTGCCACCAGTGATTTTAGGCTAGCGGGACTTAGCACAGATACGCAGTATTTT	CATSDFRLAGLSTDTQYF
TRBV30	-	TRBJ1-2	-	TGTGCCTGGAGCGTGATACGCATGGGGGCGCACTATGGCTACACCTTC	CAWSVIRMGAHYGYTF
TRBV6-4	-	TRBJ2-3	TRBD2	TGTGCCACCCGGGGACTAGCGGTTAGCACAGATACGCAGTATTTT	CATRGLAVSTDTQYF
TRBV6-4	-	TRBJ1-1	-	TGTGCCAGCAGCCCAGACAGGCTCCCGAACACTGAAGCTTTCTTT	CASSPDRLPNTEAFF
TRBV10-3	-	TRBJ1-2	TRBD1	TGTGCCATCAGAGGGACAGGGGAGGGGTCTAACTATGGCTACACCTTC	CAIRGTGEGSNYGYTF
TRBV10-3	once	TRBJ2-3	-	TGTGCCATCAGTGAATCGGCGGGCCCAGATACGCAGTATTTT	CAISESAGPDTQYF
TRBV7-9	-	TRBJ1-2	TRBD1	TGTGCCAGCAGCTTAGGGACAGGGTTGAACAACTATGGCTACACCTTC	CASSLGTGLNNYGYTF
TRBV10-3	-	TRBJ1-3	-	TGTGCCATCAGTCAGGGTCCTGGAAACACCATATATTTT	CAISQGPGNTIYF
TRBV5-1	-	TRBJ2-5	TRBD2	TGCGCCAGCAGCTTGGGCCGACTAGCGGCTCCGTACCAAGAGACCCAGTACTTC	CASSLGRLAAPYQETQYF
TRBV18	once	TRBJ2-6	-	TGTGCCAGCTCACCACCGAGGGGGTCTGGGGCCAACGTCCTGACTTTC	CASSPPRGSGANVLTF
TRBV29-1	few	TRBJ2-1	TRBD2	TGCAGCGTTGTAAGCCCTCTAGCGGGAACGTTCAATGAGCAGTTCTTC	CSVVSPLAGTFNEQFF
TRBV5-1	-	TRBJ2-2	-	TGCGCCAGCAGCTTGGTCCCCGGGACCGGGGAGCTGTTTTTT	CASSLVPGTGELFF
TRBV7-9	-	TRBJ1-2	TRBD1	TGTGCCAGCAGCTCGACAGGGTCCTATGGCTACACCTTC	CASSSTGSYGYTF
TRBV24-1	-	TRBJ1-2	TRBD1	TGTGCCACTGCGACAGGGGTAGATTATGGCTACACCTTC	CATATGVDYGYTF
TRBV6-5	-	TRBJ2-5	TRBD1	TGTGCCAGCAGTAGAAGGACAGGGAGCGGGGAGACCCAGTACTTC	CASSRRTGSGETQYF
TRBV7-9	-	TRBJ2-1	TRBD2	TGTGCCAGCAGCCCGACCGGGACTAGCTTAGGCAATGAGCAGTTCTTC	CASSPTGTSLGNEQFF
TRBV5-1	few	TRBJ1-2	TRBD1	TGCGCCAGCAGCCGGACCGGACAGGGGACGCCCTATGGCTACACCTTC	CASSRTGQGTPYGYTF
TRBV7-9	-	TRBJ1-3	-	TGTGCCAGCAGTTACGACAGGAACTCTGGAAACACCATATATTTT	CASSYDRNSGNTIYF
TRBV28	few	TRBJ2-3	TRBD1	TGTGCCAGCAGTCCCTTGGGACAGGGGGCAGATACGCAGTATTTT	CASSPLGQGADTQYF
TRBV7-2	-	TRBJ1-1	-	TGTGCCAGCAGCATGGGACAACGGTCCGAAGCTTTCTTT	CASSMGQRSEAFF